Below are 17 T cell receptor beta chains sequenced from a single sample in a study of neurological immune-mediated disorders. TCRdb fed the 5' RACE reads into MiXCR, producing one record per CDR3 protein. The table records about 30,000 distinct CDR3 sequences, about 15% of them present only once. Sequences were obtained from PBMCs. These receptors were collected from a man between 70 and 80 years old in good health.

This clonotype was detected many times. The genes are TRBV5-1 and TRBJ2-6; TRBD1 might be the D (5 bases). CDR1 and CDR2 (germline): SGHRS, YFSETQ. This CDR3 spans 15 amino acids. V was clipped by 1 base and J by 4 bases, with 9 bases between them. CDR3 bases: TGCGCCAGCAGCTTGACAGGAGCGGGGGCCAACGTCCTGACTTTC. Its translation: CASSLTGAGANVLTF.

This clonotype was seen repeatedly, ten times or more. CDR3 protein: CASSLVGTGRISNQPQHF. Written as DNA, the CDR3 is TGTGCCAGCAGCTTAGTTGGGACAGGGCGTATTAGCAATCAGCCCCAGCATTTT. The V and J genes are TRBV7-8 and TRBJ1-5, with 9 nucleotides matching TRBD1. From germline, CDR1 is SGHVS and CDR2 FQNEAQ. Unmatched junction bases numbered 7, after V lost 1 base and J lost 0 bases. The CDR3 contains 18 residues.

This clonotype came up many times. The chain uses TRBV20-1 and TRBJ1-1; D remains unclear. CDR3 length equals 13 residues. Germline CDR1 DFQATT, CDR2 SNEGSKA (reference sequence). V was clipped by 7 bases and J by 0 bases, with 12 bases between them. This CDR3 reads CSVKRLMNTEAFF. The CDR3 coding sequence is TGCAGTGTGAAAAGGCTCATGAACACTGAAGCTTTCTTT.

This clonotype appeared many times. The V gene is TRBV15, the J gene TRBJ2-3; unclear D gene. This CDR3 has 14 residues. Germline CDR1 is LNHNV and CDR2 is YYDKDF (reference sequence). V lost 0 bases and J lost 6, with 10 bases in between. As DNA, the CDR3 is TGTGCCACCAGCAGAGATAGAGGACGCGATACGCAGTATTTT. Its translation: CATSRDRGRDTQYF.

The chain recombines TRBV7-2 with TRBJ1-2; D call uncertain. The germline V gene encodes CDR1 SGHTA and CDR2 FQGNSA. The CDR3 runs to 16 residues. V was shortened by 3 bases and J by 6 bases, with 20 bases between the two germline ends. In nucleotides, the CDR3 is TGTGCCAGCAGCTTTTTGGTAGCGGGCAGTAAGGATGGCTACACCTTC. Its protein is CASSFLVAGSKDGYTF.

This clonotype was counted many times. V is TRBV28 and J is TRBJ2-3; 11 bases fit TRBD2. CDR1 is MDHEN and CDR2 is SYDVKM in the germline V gene. CDR3 length equals 13 residues. V was pared by 9 bases and J by 9 bases, with 8 bases of the junction left unmatched. CDR3 residues: CASETSGVETQYF. The CDR3 nucleotides read TGTGCCAGTGAGACTAGCGGGGTGGAAACGCAGTATTTT.

This clonotype was detected ten times or more. V usage is TRBV7-2 and J usage is TRBJ2-1, with 11 bases aligning to TRBD2. With V trimmed by 5 bases and J by 10 bases, 16 bases remained unmatched. The CDR3 length is 17 residues. In germline, CDR1 is SGHTA, CDR2 FQGNSA. The CDR3 region is CASSPSSGGPRQGEQFF. DNA for the CDR3: TGTGCCAGCAGCCCGTCTAGCGGGGGGCCCCGCCAAGGAGAGCAGTTCTTC.

This clonotype was detected ten times or more. The V and J genes are TRBV6-2 or TRBV6-3 and TRBJ2-7, with 8 bases matching TRBD1. V lost 0 bases to trimming and J lost 4 bases; unmatched junction nucleotides: 5. CDR3 length: 15 amino acids. Germline V gene lookup returns CDR1 MNHEY and CDR2 SVGEGT. CDR3 residues: CASSYSGQGGYEQYF. Written as DNA, the CDR3 is TGTGCCAGCAGTTACTCAGGACAGGGAGGTTACGAGCAGTACTTC.

Of note for this clonotype: One end of the junction varies from germline; a read error may be responsible. The chain employs TRBV20-1 and TRBJ1-2; no reliable D call. The CDR3 covers 11 residues. Germline CDR1 DFQATT, CDR2 SNEGSKA (reference sequence). The CDR3 region has the DNA TGCAGTGCTGCAGACAACTATGGCTACAACTTC. Translated: CSAADNYGYNF.

The table lists this clonotype with many counts. The chain couples TRBV20-1 to TRBJ2-2; the D is unclear. The CDR3 totals 13 residues. Germline CDR1 is DFQATT and CDR2 is SNEGSKA (reference sequence). The V and J ends lost 4 bases and 0 bases respectively, with 6 bases between them. CDR3 bases: TGCAGTGCTACAACTCCGAACACCGGGGAGCTGTTTTTT. Protein product: CSATTPNTGELFF.

This clonotype has at least ten counts. The V gene is TRBV5-5, the J gene TRBJ2-2, with 11 nucleotides matching TRBD2. This CDR3 contains 16 residues. The germline CDR1 and CDR2 sequences are SGHKS and YYEKEE (reference sequence). The junction had 8 bases not matched to a gene; V was cut back by 4 bases and J by 6 bases. Here the CDR3 reads CASSLPFSGGAGELFF. The CDR3 DNA is TGTGCCAGCAGCCTCCCGTTTAGCGGGGGGGCCGGGGAGCTGTTTTTT.

Ten or more counts support this clonotype. The V gene is TRBV20-1, the J gene TRBJ2-3, with no clear D. Germline CDR1 is DFQATT and CDR2 is SNEGSKA (reference sequence). V was cut by 0 bases and J by 0 bases, with 7 bases left in between. CDR3 length: 14 residues. CDR3 sequence reads: CSARELQSTDTQYF. CDR3 nucleotides: TGCAGTGCTAGAGAGCTGCAGAGCACAGATACGCAGTATTTT.

This clonotype occurred many times. The chain is built from TRBV7-9 and TRBJ2-5; D may match TRBD1 or TRBD2 (5 bases each). The V gene's germline CDR1 is SEHNR and CDR2 FQNEAQ (reference sequence). Trimming shortened V by 5 bases and J by 5 bases, and 15 bases separated the two germline ends. The length of the CDR3 is 14 residues. CDR3 nucleotide sequence: TGTGCCAGCAGCCCACGGGACCGTGGGGAGACCCAGTACTTC. This sequence encodes CASSPRDRGETQYF.

This clonotype came up many times. The genes are TRBV24-1 and TRBJ2-5; D unresolved. This CDR3 spans 13 amino acids. Trimming left V 6 bases short and J 2 bases short, with 9 bases between. CDR1 is KGHDR, CDR2 SFDVKD, per germline. The CDR3 region has the DNA TGTGCCACCAGTTTCGCAGAACAAGAGACCCAGTACTTC. This encodes CATSFAEQETQYF.

This clonotype was counted at least ten times. The rearrangement joins TRBV29-1 to TRBJ2-7; D gene ambiguous. Trimming cost V 2 bases and J 1 base, with 9 bases left between them. CDR1 is SQVTM, CDR2 ANQGSEA, per germline. The CDR3 has 13 residues. CDR3 protein: CSVESHGSYEQYF. For the CDR3, the DNA is TGCAGCGTTGAATCTCACGGGTCCTACGAGCAGTACTTC.

Concerning this clonotype: A clone one base away is much larger, so this may be a read error. V is TRBV29-1 and J is TRBJ2-5, with unresolved D. Germline V gene sequence: CDR1 SQVTM, CDR2 ANQGSEA. CDR3 length equals 10 residues. Trimming pared 7 bases from V and 3 bases from J, leaving 6 bases between. CDR3 bases: TGCAGCGGTGGGAAAGAGACCCAGTACTTC. Amino acid sequence: CSGGKETQYF.

This clonotype was observed many times. V and J are TRBV6-2 or TRBV6-3 and TRBJ2-5; 8 nucleotides match TRBD2. The CDR3 spans 17 residues. Losses at the gene ends were 2 bases for V and 2 bases for J; bases not matched to a gene: 10. Looked up from germline, CDR1 is MNHEY and CDR2 is SVGEGT. CDR3 nucleotide sequence: TGTGCCAGCAGTTACGACCTCTTAGCGGGGACGCAAGAGACCCAGTACTTC. Its translation: CASSYDLLAGTQETQYF.